Below are 31 T cell receptor beta chains sequenced from a single sample in a study of T-cell memory formation after mild COVID-19. TCRdb re-derived calls from the 5' RACE reads in MiXCR, one entry per CDR3 protein. The sample contains fewer than 450,000 distinct CDR3 sequences, 20% to 25% of which appear only once. Material for sequencing was PBMCs or a T cell subset sorted from them (not recorded which). These receptors were taken from an adult woman who had mild COVID-19 (a few samples of this study predate the infection). Cell type and time point are not known.

This chain joins TRBV12-3 or TRBV12-4 and TRBJ2-5; TRBD2 agrees at 10 bases. The V segment lost 8 bases and the J segment 1 base; nucleotides outside the gene matches: 7. This CDR3 comprises 15 residues. For the CDR3, the DNA is TGTGCCAGCCGGGGAGCGGGGGGGCCCCAAGAGACCCAGTACTTC. It codes for CASRGAGGPQETQYF.

A few counts support this clonotype. This chain joins TRBV7-8 and TRBJ2-2; D not certain. Germline V gene data show CDR1 as SGHVS and CDR2 as FQNEAQ. This CDR3 comprises 14 residues. Trimming pared 6 bases from V and 0 bases from J, leaving 8 bases between. CDR3 residues: CASRNRANTGELFF. In nucleotides, the CDR3 is TGTGCCAGCAGGAATCGTGCGAACACCGGGGAGCTGTTTTTT. The entire variable domain, with the rest obtained from reference TRBV7-8 and TRBJ2-2, is as follows: GAGVSQSPRYKVAKRGQDVALRCDPISGHVSLFWYQQALGQGPEFLTYFQNEAQLDKSGLPSDRFFAERPEGSVSTLKIQRTQQEDSAVYLCASRNRANTGELFFGEGSRLTVL.

This clonotype was counted a few times. The J gene is TRBJ1-5, the V gene TRBV24-1; 9 nucleotides align to TRBD1. CDR1 KGHDR and CDR2 SFDVKD come from the germline V gene. Germline trimming cut 4 bases from V and 3 bases from J; bases unmatched to any gene: 9. The CDR3 runs 17 residues. CDR3 nucleotide sequence: TGTGCCACCAGTGACAGCGGGACAGGGAGGTACAATCAGCCCCAGCATTTT. Amino acid sequence: CATSDSGTGRYNQPQHF.

The V call is TRBV13, the J call TRBJ2-7, with no clear D. The germline V and J ends were trimmed by 0 bases and 7 bases, with 16 bases remaining between them. The CDR3 length is 15 residues. Germline V CDR1 and CDR2: PRHDT, FYEKMQ (reference sequence). The CDR3 DNA sequence: TGTGCCAGCAGCTTAGGTAACGACCCAGCTGGGGAGCAGTACTTC. Translating gives CASSLGNDPAGEQYF.

Notes on this clonotype: A much larger clone differs from this one at a single base, so this may be a read error. The chain joins TRBV7-2 to TRBJ2-5; possibly TRBD2 for D (5 bases). Per germline, CDR1 SGHTA and CDR2 FQGNSA. Deletions cut 8 bases from V and 3 bases from J, with 19 bases between. This CDR3 has 15 residues. The CDR3 DNA is TGTGCCAGCGGGCGGCTAGTGGGAGCTGAAGAGACCCAGTACTTC. Translating gives CASGRLVGAEETQYF.

This chain connects TRBV7-9 to TRBJ2-2; a possible D gene is TRBD2 (5 bases). Germline V gives CDR1 SEHNR, CDR2 FQNEAQ (reference sequence). Trimming removed 1 base at V and 8 bases at J, with 14 bases between. The CDR3 is made up of 15 amino acids. The CDR3, as DNA: TGTGCCAGCAGCTTAGATGGGCTAGCATTGGGGGAGCTGTTTTTT. Translation: CASSLDGLALGELFF.

This clonotype was observed a few times. This chain uses TRBV4-1 with TRBJ2-7, with TRBD1 matching 9 bases. This CDR3 has 14 residues. V gave up 4 bases and J gave up 3 bases; unmatched junction bases: 4. Germline lookup yields CDR1 MGHRA and CDR2 YSYEKL. The CDR3 DNA sequence: TGCGCCAGCAGCCCCCGGGACAGGGACTACGAGCAGTACTTC. Residues: CASSPRDRDYEQYF.

This chain links TRBV12-3 or TRBV12-4 with TRBJ1-6; no firm D call. This CDR3 is built from 13 residues. V lost 6 bases to trimming and J lost 5 bases, with 8 bases between them. Here the CDR3 reads CASRQNNNSPLHF. In nucleotides, the CDR3 is TGTGCCAGCAGGCAAAATAATAATTCACCCCTCCACTTT.

This clonotype showed up just a few times. The genes are TRBV11-1 and TRBJ2-2; D gene unclear. Germline CDR1 is SGHAT and CDR2 is FQDESV (reference sequence). The ends were cut back, 3 bases at V and 2 bases at J, with 13 bases in the middle. There are 16 residues in the CDR3. The CDR3 sequence is CASSFLRQPNTGELFF. DNA of the CDR3: TGTGCCAGCAGCTTCCTCCGGCAACCTAACACCGGGGAGCTGTTTTTT. Complete variable domain (other parts from reference TRBV11-1 and TRBJ2-2): EAEVAQSPRYKITEKSQAVAFWCDPISGHATLYWYRQILGQGPELLVQFQDESVVDDSQLPKDRFSAERLKGVDSTLKIQPAELGDSAMYLCASSFLRQPNTGELFFGEGSRLTVL.

This clonotype was detected only a few times. The V and J genes are TRBV5-3 and TRBJ2-1; 9 bases align to TRBD2. TRBV5-3 is designated an ORF whose function remains uncertain. J was trimmed by 7 bases and V by 4 bases; bases with no gene match: 15. The CDR3 totals 17 residues. DNA for the CDR3: TGTGCCAGAAGCCGTGGACTAGCGAAGGGGGAGGGGAATGAGCAGTTCTTC. Translating gives CARSRGLAKGEGNEQFF.

This clonotype was seen a few times. Written as DNA, the CDR3 is TGTGCCAGCAGTTTAGGTTCTGGATCGAACACCGGGGAGCTGTTTTTT. This codes for CASSLGSGSNTGELFF. V is TRBV12-3 or TRBV12-4 and J is TRBJ2-2; D call uncertain. V dropped 1 base and J dropped 0 bases, with 9 bases sitting between them. The CDR3 consists of 16 residues.

The chain uses TRBV7-6 and TRBJ1-1, with a possible D match to TRBD1 (5 bases). The CDR3 is 14 residues long. Trimming took 0 bases from V and 4 from J, leaving 9 bases between them. Germline CDR1 reads SGHVS; CDR2 reads FNYEAQ. The CDR3 sequence: CASSLAGVGTEAFF. The DNA for the CDR3 is TGTGCCAGCAGCTTAGCAGGGGTCGGCACTGAAGCTTTCTTT.

This rearrangement joins TRBV6-2 or TRBV6-3 to TRBJ2-7; TRBD1 matches 7 bases. The CDR3 covers 12 residues. Germline CDR1 is MNHEY and CDR2 is SVGEGT. V dropped 8 bases and J dropped 4; count of bases not matched to a gene: 5. DNA for the CDR3: TGTGCCAGCGACGGGGACAGTTACGAGCAGTACTTC. Its translation: CASDGDSYEQYF.

This clonotype was observed a handful of times. This chain links TRBV12-3 or TRBV12-4 with TRBJ2-5; maybe TRBD1 (6 bases). Trimming pared 5 bases from V and 4 bases from J, leaving 17 bases between. The CDR3 runs 15 residues. CDR3 DNA: TGTGCCAGCAGTCCCGCCGGGACACAAGCAGAGACCCAGTACTTC. It yields the protein CASSPAGTQAETQYF.

The CDR3 loop reads CASSSDEPSANYGYTF. Here the CDR3 DNA reads TGTGCCAGCAGCTCAGACGAACCTTCAGCTAACTATGGCTACACCTTC. This chain connects TRBV28 to TRBJ1-2; D not certain. Germline CDR1 is MDHEN and CDR2 is SYDVKM. This CDR3 region has 16 residues. Trimming left V 6 bases short and J 0 bases short, with 17 bases between.

This clonotype has only a few counts. This CDR3 reads CASSLGLGSYGYTF. The CDR3, as DNA: TGTGCCAGCAGCTTGGGTCTAGGTAGCTATGGCTACACCTTC. The chain is built from TRBV5-6 and TRBJ1-2, with unresolved D. Germline lookup yields CDR1 SGHDT and CDR2 YYEEEE. V lost 0 bases and J 4 bases, leaving 10 bases between the germline ends. The CDR3 is 14 amino acids. Looking up the rest from reference TRBV5-6 and TRBJ1-2 gives the full variable domain: DAGVTQSPTHLIKTRGQQVTLRCSPKSGHDTVSWYQQALGQGPQFIFQYYEEEERQRGNFPDRFSGHQFPNYSSELNVNALLLGDSALYLCASSLGLGSYGYTFGSGTRLTVV.

The V and J genes are TRBV7-8 and TRBJ2-2, with 9 bases that match TRBD2. This CDR3 has 17 amino acids. The trim removed 2 bases at V and 0 bases at J, leaving 4 bases unmatched. Germline CDR1 reads SGHVS; CDR2 reads FQNEAQ. The CDR3 sequence is CASSLKRGVPNTGELFF. The CDR3, as DNA: TGTGCCAGCAGCTTAAAGCGGGGGGTCCCGAACACCGGGGAGCTGTTTTTT.

This chain links TRBV5-1 with TRBJ2-1; 14 bases line up with TRBD2. Trimming removed 0 bases from V and 9 bases from J; junction bases left unmatched: 17. The length of the CDR3 is 20 residues. Germline values: CDR1 SGHRS, CDR2 YFSETQ. Here the CDR3 DNA reads TGCGCCAGCAGCTTGGCCCCGGGACTAGCGGGGGCCCAATACCCCAGTGAGCAGTTCTTC. Its protein product is CASSLAPGLAGAQYPSEQFF. Full variable domain (outside the CDR3, taken from reference TRBV5-1 and TRBJ2-1): KAGVTQTPRYLIKTRGQQVTLSCSPISGHRSVSWYQQTPGQGLQFLFEYFSETQRNKGNFPGRFSGRQFSNSRSEMNVSTLELGDSALYLCASSLAPGLAGAQYPSEQFFGPGTRLTVL.

The chain employs TRBV27 and TRBJ2-2; 9 nucleotides match TRBD2. CDR3 length: 15 amino acids. V was pared by 3 bases and J by 6 bases, with 5 bases of the junction left unmatched. Germline lookup yields CDR1 MNHEY and CDR2 SMNVEV (reference sequence). CDR3 sequence reads: CASSLVAGASGELFF. For the CDR3, the DNA is TGTGCCAGCAGTTTGGTAGCGGGAGCCTCCGGGGAGCTGTTTTTT.

This clonotype was observed a handful of times. The chain is built from TRBV6-5 and TRBJ2-2; 7 bases match TRBD1. This CDR3 has 15 residues. Germline CDR1 reads MNHEY; CDR2 reads SVGAGI. Unmatched junction bases numbered 8, after V lost 6 bases and J lost 4 bases. The CDR3 DNA follows: TGTGCCAGCAGAAGACAGGGTTGGGGCACCGGGGAGCTGTTTTTT. Residues: CASRRQGWGTGELFF.

In its sample, this clonotype was seen a few times. This chain connects TRBV6-6 to TRBJ2-1, with D unresolved. The CDR3 runs to 11 residues. The germline gives CDR1 MNHNY, CDR2 SVGAGI (reference sequence). The V and J ends lost 2 bases and 6 bases respectively, with 2 bases between them. The CDR3, as DNA: TGTGCCAGCAGTTACCGCAATGAGCAGTTCTTC. Protein product: CASSYRNEQFF.

J is TRBJ1-2 and V is TRBV18, with TRBD1 as a possible D gene (5 bases). CDR1 is KGHSH, CDR2 LQKENI, per germline. The CDR3 has 13 residues. V was trimmed by 0 bases and J by 7 bases, leaving 9 bases between them. CDR3 DNA: TGTGCCAGCTCACCACCGGGGGTTACTGGCTACACCTTC. It encodes CASSPPGVTGYTF.

The chain is built from TRBV7-2 and TRBJ1-1; possible D gene TRBD1, 6 bases. V was trimmed by 6 bases and J by 4 bases, leaving 15 bases between them. The CDR3 is 14 amino acids. Germline values: CDR1 SGHTA, CDR2 FQGNSA. DNA for the CDR3: TGTGCCAGCAGTTTTACAGGGATGGGCACTGAAGCTTTCTTT. Translated, it gives CASSFTGMGTEAFF.

The genes are TRBV2 and TRBJ2-2, with 8 bases aligning to TRBD2. Looked up from germline, CDR1 is SNHLY and CDR2 is FYNNEI. Trimming removed 4 bases from V and 3 bases from J; junction bases left unmatched: 13. The CDR3 loop spans 18 amino acids. The CDR3 DNA reads as TGTGCCAGCAGTGCCCGTCGAACTAGCGGAAGGGACACCGGGGAGCTGTTTTTT. Translating gives CASSARRTSGRDTGELFF.

This clonotype was detected a few times. The chain couples TRBV7-2 to TRBJ2-3; 12 bases are shared with TRBD2. Germline CDR1 is SGHTA and CDR2 is FQGNSA. V lost 10 bases to trimming and J lost 0 bases; unmatched junction nucleotides: 5. This CDR3 is 15 amino acids long. CDR3 bases: TGTGCCACCGGACTAGCGGGGACTAGCACAGATACGCAGTATTTT. Protein product: CATGLAGTSTDTQYF.

This clonotype was detected only a few times. This chain uses TRBV6-5 with TRBJ2-3, with 7 bases that match TRBD2. Germline V gene data show CDR1 as MNHEY and CDR2 as SVGAGI. V shed 4 bases, J shed 2 bases, and the junction held 9 bases outside the gene matches. The CDR3 runs 16 residues. In DNA form, the CDR3 reads TGTGCCAGCAGTTTGACTAGCAGCGTAACCACAGATACGCAGTATTTT. It yields the protein CASSLTSSVTTDTQYF.

The rearrangement joins TRBV7-9 to TRBJ2-7; D unclear. The V end was cut by 3 bases, the J end by 7 bases, with 16 bases between. CDR1 SEHNR and CDR2 FQNEAQ come from the germline V gene (reference sequence). This CDR3 comprises 14 residues. Here the CDR3 reads CASSLLWGTSEQYF. DNA of the CDR3: TGTGCCAGCAGCTTGTTGTGGGGTACGTCGGAGCAGTACTTC.

This clonotype was recorded many times. V and J are TRBV6-2 or TRBV6-3 and TRBJ2-7; D remains unclear. CDR1 and CDR2 (germline): MNHEY, SVGEGT. The CDR3 is 13 residues long. With 5 bases removed from V and 3 bases from J, the gap between germline ends came to 11 bases. The CDR3 bases are TGTGCCAGCAGTAGCGAAAGTTACTACGAGCAGTACTTC. Its protein product is CASSSESYYEQYF.

This chain joins TRBV6-5 and TRBJ2-1, with 13 bases that match TRBD2. The germline gives CDR1 MNHEY, CDR2 SVGAGI. This CDR3 has 18 amino acids. After removal of 6 bases from V and 0 bases from J, the junction contained 8 bases not matched to a gene. CDR3 amino acids: CASRDSRTSGSSYNEQFF. CDR3 coding DNA: TGTGCCAGCAGGGACAGTAGGACTAGCGGGAGCTCCTACAATGAGCAGTTCTTC.

This clonotype was recorded many times. The chain's CDR3 is CASRRGGYEQYF. The DNA of the CDR3 is TGTGCCAGCAGGAGGGGGGGCTACGAGCAGTACTTC. This chain uses TRBV2 with TRBJ2-7; tentative D call: TRBD2 (7 bases). Germline CDR1 SNHLY, CDR2 FYNNEI. Trimming stripped 6 bases from V and 3 bases from J, with 9 bases between. The CDR3 totals 12 residues.

The chain joins TRBV7-8 to TRBJ2-5; 12 nucleotides agree with TRBD2. Germline values: CDR1 SGHVS, CDR2 FQNEAQ. V shed 5 bases, J shed 2 bases, and the junction held 6 bases outside the gene matches. This CDR3 has 16 amino acids. CDR3 loop: CASSLTSGSGQETQYF. DNA of the CDR3: TGTGCCAGCAGCCTGACTAGCGGGAGTGGTCAAGAGACCCAGTACTTC.